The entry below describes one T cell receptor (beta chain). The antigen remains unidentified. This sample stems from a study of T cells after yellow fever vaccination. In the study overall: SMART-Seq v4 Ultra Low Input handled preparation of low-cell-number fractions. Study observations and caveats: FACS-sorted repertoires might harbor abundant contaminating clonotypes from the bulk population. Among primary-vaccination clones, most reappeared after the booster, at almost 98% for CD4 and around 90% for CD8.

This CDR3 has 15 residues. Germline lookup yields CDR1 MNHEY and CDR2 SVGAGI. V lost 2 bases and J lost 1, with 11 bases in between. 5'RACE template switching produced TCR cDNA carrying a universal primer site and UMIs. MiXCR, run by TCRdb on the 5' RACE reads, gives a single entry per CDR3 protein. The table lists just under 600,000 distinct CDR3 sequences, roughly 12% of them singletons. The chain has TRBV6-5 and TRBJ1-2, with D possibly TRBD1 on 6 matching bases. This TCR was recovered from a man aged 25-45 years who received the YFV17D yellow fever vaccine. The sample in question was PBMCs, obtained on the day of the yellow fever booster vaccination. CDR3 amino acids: CASSYVRGNNYGYTF. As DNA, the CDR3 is TGTGCCAGCAGTTACGTTAGGGGGAATAACTATGGCTACACCTTC.